The 17 T cell receptor beta chains in this list originate from one sample, sequenced in a study of T cells in Graves' hyperthyroidism and ophthalmopathy. RNA transcripts were the template for amplifying TCR beta CDR3 regions. In the first-round RT-PCR of the TCR CDR3, the HTBI primer set was used. MiXCR, applied by TCRdb to the multiplex PCR reads, yields one record per CDR3 protein. The sample carries 350,000 or so distinct CDR3 sequences, 15% to 20% recorded once. What was sequenced was blood. Every receptor here comes from a woman in her 40s with Graves' ophthalmopathy.

This clonotype occurred many times. The V gene is TRBV5-4, the J gene TRBJ2-5; 9 bases are a match to TRBD2. The CDR3 consists of 16 residues. Germline CDR1 reads SGHNT; CDR2 reads YYREEE (reference sequence). Trimming at V came to 4 bases and at J to 5 bases, leaving 12 bases not matched to a gene. The CDR3 loop is CASSRSGSGVSETQYF. The CDR3 region has the DNA TGTGCCAGCAGCCGTAGCGGGAGCGGGGTCTCGGAGACCCAGTACTTC.

The V call is TRBV15, the J call TRBJ2-7; D unclear. V gave up 1 base and J gave up 1 base, with 8 bases separating them. This CDR3 region has 14 residues. Germline CDR1 reads LNHNV; CDR2 reads YYDKDF (reference sequence). In DNA form, the CDR3 reads TGTGCCACCAGCAGAGTCCGGAGTTCCTACGAGCAGTACTTC. Translating gives CATSRVRSSYEQYF.

The V gene is TRBV7-8, the J gene TRBJ1-1; D perhaps matches TRBD1 (6 bases). Trimming removed 1 base from V and 5 bases from J, with 14 bases in between. The CDR3 is made up of 15 amino acids. CDR1 SGHVS and CDR2 FQNEAQ come from the germline V gene. This chain's CDR3 is CASSLGDTPNTEAFF. The CDR3 DNA reads TGTGCCAGCAGCTTAGGGGACACCCCGAATACTGAAGCTTTCTTT.

This clonotype was counted at least ten times. The genes are TRBV5-1 and TRBJ2-5, with D perhaps matching TRBD1 (6 bases). Germline CDR1 SGHRS, CDR2 YFSETQ. V shed 0 bases and J shed 4 bases, with 10 bases lying between them. The CDR3 loop spans 14 amino acids. The CDR3 DNA reads TGCGCCAGCAGCTTGGAACAGGGTGGAGAGACCCAGTACTTC. Its protein product is CASSLEQGGETQYF.

This clonotype showed up many times. The genes are TRBV20-1 and TRBJ2-2; TRBD1 matches at 10 bases. V lost 5 bases, J lost 6 bases, and 3 bases stayed unmatched. Germline V gene data show CDR1 as DFQATT and CDR2 as SNEGSKA (reference sequence). The CDR3 extends over 13 amino acids. Written as DNA, the CDR3 is TGCAGTGCTCCTGGACAGGGGGCCGGGGAGCTGTTTTTT. It translates to CSAPGQGAGELFF.

In its sample, this clonotype was seen many times. The chain uses TRBV20-1 and TRBJ1-5; unclear D gene. The V end was cut by 0 bases, the J end by 0 bases, with 6 bases between. CDR3 length equals 14 residues. CDR1 DFQATT and CDR2 SNEGSKA come from the germline V gene (reference sequence). CDR3 sequence (DNA): TGCAGTGCTAGAGACCTCTATAGCAATCAGCCCCAGCATTTT. It codes for CSARDLYSNQPQHF.

This clonotype has at least ten counts. This chain's CDR3 is CASSSTRRGQGRVTEAFF. CDR3 bases: TGTGCCAGCAGTTCAACTAGACGAGGACAGGGACGGGTCACTGAAGCTTTCTTT. This chain links TRBV28 with TRBJ1-1, with 8 bases lining up with TRBD1. CDR1 is MDHEN and CDR2 is SYDVKM in the germline V gene. The CDR3 is 18 amino acids. The J segment lost 4 bases and the V segment lost 4 bases, leaving 17 bases of the junction unmatched.

This clonotype was counted between two and nine times. The CDR3 reads CASSPLGQGNGNQPQHF. The CDR3 nucleotides are TGTGCCAGCTCACCACTGGGACAGGGCAACGGCAATCAGCCCCAGCATTTT. The chain employs TRBV18 and TRBJ1-5; TRBD1 aligns across 9 bases. Germline V gene lookup returns CDR1 KGHSH and CDR2 LQKENI. The length of the CDR3 is 17 residues. V was clipped by 1 base and J by 2 bases; unmatched bases: 6.

The V gene is TRBV6-1, the J gene TRBJ1-5; D remains ambiguous. Trimming took off 10 bases at V and 0 bases at J, with 10 bases between the two ends. CDR3 length: 13 amino acids. CDR1 and CDR2 from the germline V gene are MNHNS and SASEGT. The CDR3 here is CATRRVSNQPQHF. CDR3 sequence (DNA): TGTGCCACCCGGAGGGTTAGCAATCAGCCCCAGCATTTT.

This clonotype was detected ten times or more. The chain links TRBV27 to TRBJ2-5; 7 positions match TRBD2. Germline values: CDR1 MNHEY, CDR2 SMNVEV (reference sequence). This CDR3 is built from 16 residues. J gave up 3 bases and V 4 bases, and 11 bases lay outside the gene matches. The CDR3 DNA sequence: TGTGCCAGCAGTTCAACAACCGGGACTAAAAAAGAGACCCAGTACTTC. The encoded protein is CASSSTTGTKKETQYF.

This clonotype has a handful of counts. This chain uses TRBV6-5 with TRBJ1-5; D is undetermined. This CDR3 contains 12 residues. Germline lookup yields CDR1 MNHEY and CDR2 SVGAGI. Trimming shortened V by 7 bases and J by 3 bases, and 7 bases separated the two germline ends. The CDR3 bases are TGTGCCAGCAACAGCTACAATCAGCCCCAGCATTTT. It yields the protein CASNSYNQPQHF.

This chain links TRBV28 with TRBJ1-5; D perhaps matches TRBD1 (6 bases). Germline CDR1 is MDHEN and CDR2 is SYDVKM. Trimming pared 6 bases from V and 5 bases from J, leaving 17 bases between. The CDR3 extends over 15 amino acids. The CDR3 coding sequence is TGTGCCAGCAGAAGAACAGGGAATTGGGATCAGCCCCAGCATTTT. This translates into CASRRTGNWDQPQHF.

This clonotype was detected many times. The rearrangement joins TRBV7-9 to TRBJ2-7; no reliable D call. The CDR3 covers 14 residues. Germline V lookup: CDR1 SEHNR, CDR2 FQNEAQ (reference sequence). Trimming took off 5 bases at V and 3 bases at J, with 14 bases between the two ends. This chain's CDR3 is CASSPFKDIYEQYF. CDR3 bases: TGTGCCAGCAGCCCCTTCAAAGACATCTACGAGCAGTACTTC.

V is TRBV24-1 and J is TRBJ2-5; 7 positions match TRBD2. The V gene end was trimmed by 10 bases and the J gene end by 0 bases; junction bases not matched to a gene: 4. Germline V gene data show CDR1 as KGHDR and CDR2 as SFDVKD. The CDR3 covers 13 residues. The CDR3 region is CATRGGYQETQYF. The CDR3, as DNA: TGTGCCACAAGGGGAGGGTACCAAGAGACCCAGTACTTC.

This clonotype was seen at least ten times. V gene TRBV29-1 combines with J gene TRBJ2-4; TRBD1 might be the D (6 bases). Trimming left V 1 base short and J 1 base short, with 11 bases between. Germline CDR1 SQVTM, CDR2 ANQGSEA. This CDR3 has 15 amino acids. As DNA, the CDR3 is TGCAGCGTTGAAGGGGACACCTCCGCCAAAAACATTCAGTACTTC. Amino acids: CSVEGDTSAKNIQYF.

This clonotype was found many times. The rearrangement uses TRBV12-3 or TRBV12-4 and TRBJ2-7, with D hard to call. The CDR3 runs 13 residues. The V gene lost 6 bases and the J gene lost 3 bases, with 12 bases spanning the gap. The CDR3 DNA sequence: TGTGCCAGCAGGCCAAACGGTGGCTACGAGCAGTACTTC. It is translated as CASRPNGGYEQYF.

The V call is TRBV19, the J call TRBJ1-1; 8 bases are a match to TRBD1. The CDR3 is 16 residues long. The V segment lost 5 bases and the J segment 5 bases; nucleotides outside the gene matches: 13. Germline CDR1 and CDR2: LNHDA and SQIVND (reference sequence). This CDR3 reads CASSSPGTGLETEAFF. The CDR3 bases are TGTGCCAGTAGTTCCCCCGGGACAGGATTGGAAACTGAAGCTTTCTTT.